The 10 T cell receptor beta chains below were found in one sample sequenced in a study of control samples from healthy donors and cancer patients. The data were produced by immunoSEQ multiplex PCR, yet TCRdb's version contains in-frame clones alone and is incomplete. The sample consists of approximately 230,000 clones, over 70% of them appearing once. Sequenced input: PBMCs. These receptors all stem from a woman aged 55 to 70 with lung cancer.

Here the CDR3 DNA reads TGTGCCAGCAGTTTGGGTCCCGGCCTTAGGCAGGGCACTGAAGCTTTCTTT. Its protein is CASSLGPGLRQGTEAFF. This chain links TRBV28 with TRBJ1-1, with D maybe TRBD1 (5 bases). The CDR3 has 17 residues. Trimming took off 3 bases at V and 4 bases at J, with 21 bases between the two ends. Germline V gene sequence: CDR1 MDHEN, CDR2 SYDVKM.

V usage is TRBV15 and J usage is TRBJ1-2; D not certain. The length of the CDR3 is 14 residues. Trimming took 0 bases from V and 2 from J, leaving 7 bases between them. Germline CDR1 and CDR2: LNHNV and YYDKDF (reference sequence). The CDR3 nucleotides are TGTGCCACCAGCAGAGACCCAGCGAACTATGGCTACACCTTC. It is translated as CATSRDPANYGYTF. The whole variable domain, remainder taken from reference TRBV15 and TRBJ1-2, is DAMVIQNPRYQVTQFGKPVTLSCSQTLNHNVMYWYQQKSSQAPKLLFHYYDKDFNNEADTPDNFQSRRPNTSFCFLDIRSPGLGDTAMYLCATSRDPANYGYTFGSGTRLTVV.

This clone has only one observation. The chain is built from TRBV9 and TRBJ2-3, with D possibly matching TRBD2 (5 bases). The length of the CDR3 is 12 residues. The germline CDR1 and CDR2 sequences are SGDLS and YYNGEE. Trimming took 6 bases from V and 2 from J, leaving 7 bases between them. CDR3 sequence reads: CASTGDTDTQYF. The CDR3, as DNA: TGTGCCAGCACCGGGGACACAGATACGCAGTATTTT.

This clone was seen a single time. The V gene is TRBV6-5, the J gene TRBJ2-7; the match to TRBD1 covers 7 bases. The CDR3 has 14 residues. Germline CDR1 is MNHEY and CDR2 is SVGAGI. Germline trimming cut 11 bases from V and 2 bases from J; bases unmatched to any gene: 12. CDR3 sequence: CAARTAGGPYEQYF. For the CDR3, the DNA is TGTGCCGCAAGGACCGCAGGGGGTCCCTACGAGCAGTACTTC.

This rearrangement joins TRBV7-6 to TRBJ1-3, with D tentatively TRBD1 (6 bases). CDR1 is SGHVS and CDR2 is FNYEAQ in the germline V gene. Trimming left V 8 bases short and J 1 base short, with 15 bases between. The CDR3 has 15 amino acids. The CDR3 bases are TGTGCCAGCGGACAGCAGTCCGGATCTGGAAACACCATATATTTT. This sequence encodes CASGQQSGSGNTIYF.

The chain recombines TRBV2 with TRBJ1-5; no clear D gene. Germline CDR1 is SNHLY and CDR2 is FYNNEI. Between the trimmed V and J ends, which lost 2 bases and 1 base, there was a span of 6 bases. The CDR3 extends over 14 amino acids. The CDR3 DNA follows: TGTGCCAGCAGTGAATCCGTGAGCAATCAGCCCCAGCATTTT. Translation gives CASSESVSNQPQHF.

The CDR3 DNA follows: TGCGCCAGCAGCTTGACGGGACAGGGGAATGGCTACACCTTC. Amino acids: CASSLTGQGNGYTF. This chain joins TRBV5-1 and TRBJ1-2; 10 bases are a match to TRBD1. The CDR3 length is 14 residues. Trimming removed 1 base from V and 6 bases from J; junction bases left unmatched: 3. Germline V gives CDR1 SGHRS, CDR2 YFSETQ.

This chain links TRBV7-9 with TRBJ2-7; D is uncertain. V was clipped by 1 base and J by 3 bases, with 4 bases between them. Germline assignment: CDR1 SEHNR and CDR2 FQNEAQ (reference sequence). The length of the CDR3 is 12 residues. CDR3 DNA sequence: TGTGCCAGCAGCTTAGAGTTCTACGAGCAGTACTTC. Amino acid sequence: CASSLEFYEQYF.

The chain combines TRBV5-1 with TRBJ2-1, with D possibly matching TRBD1 (6 bases). The V end was cut by 0 bases, the J end by 4 bases, with 11 bases between. Per the germline V gene, CDR1 is SGHRS and CDR2 is YFSETQ. CDR3 length equals 15 residues. The CDR3 sequence: CASSLDPGQYNEQFF. CDR3 nucleotide sequence: TGCGCCAGCAGCTTGGATCCGGGACAATACAATGAGCAGTTCTTC.

The chain couples TRBV12-3 or TRBV12-4 to TRBJ1-4; D is ambiguous. The CDR3 extends over 12 amino acids. Deletions cut 3 bases from V and 6 bases from J, with 5 bases between. The CDR3 DNA is TGTGCCAGCAGTTTGAGGGATGAAAAACTGTTTTTT. Translated: CASSLRDEKLFF.